Described below is a single T cell receptor (beta chain) sequence and its context. Antigen: not known. The junction had 10 bases not matched to a gene; V was cut back by 8 bases and J by 0 bases. This CDR3 has 16 residues. Per the germline V gene, CDR1 is MNHEY and CDR2 is SMNVEV (reference sequence). A second PCR of 7 to 11 cycles used a sample-barcoded 5' primer and a J-beta primer mix. One entry per CDR3 protein results from TCRdb running MiXCR on the 5' RACE reads. The table has over a million distinct CDR3 sequences, 42% seen once; the top ten hold over 3.5%. Every participating donor contributed 8 to 10 milliliters of peripheral blood through a draw. The data stem from a study of blood T cells in healthy people across ages. For the study at large: Every two T cells gave about one barcoded beta molecule via template switching. Overall study results and limits: PBMCs that were unsorted prevented a conclusive naive versus antigen-experienced comparison. Naive T cell percentage by flow cytometry tracked strongly with beta diversity.

Sequencing was done on a sample of blood. This receptor was identified in a young woman in good health. The V and J genes are TRBV27 and TRBJ1-2; 9 positions match TRBD1. This CDR3 is CASASPGDRANYGYTF. The CDR3 DNA reads TGTGCCAGCGCCTCCCCAGGGGACAGGGCTAACTATGGCTACACCTTC.